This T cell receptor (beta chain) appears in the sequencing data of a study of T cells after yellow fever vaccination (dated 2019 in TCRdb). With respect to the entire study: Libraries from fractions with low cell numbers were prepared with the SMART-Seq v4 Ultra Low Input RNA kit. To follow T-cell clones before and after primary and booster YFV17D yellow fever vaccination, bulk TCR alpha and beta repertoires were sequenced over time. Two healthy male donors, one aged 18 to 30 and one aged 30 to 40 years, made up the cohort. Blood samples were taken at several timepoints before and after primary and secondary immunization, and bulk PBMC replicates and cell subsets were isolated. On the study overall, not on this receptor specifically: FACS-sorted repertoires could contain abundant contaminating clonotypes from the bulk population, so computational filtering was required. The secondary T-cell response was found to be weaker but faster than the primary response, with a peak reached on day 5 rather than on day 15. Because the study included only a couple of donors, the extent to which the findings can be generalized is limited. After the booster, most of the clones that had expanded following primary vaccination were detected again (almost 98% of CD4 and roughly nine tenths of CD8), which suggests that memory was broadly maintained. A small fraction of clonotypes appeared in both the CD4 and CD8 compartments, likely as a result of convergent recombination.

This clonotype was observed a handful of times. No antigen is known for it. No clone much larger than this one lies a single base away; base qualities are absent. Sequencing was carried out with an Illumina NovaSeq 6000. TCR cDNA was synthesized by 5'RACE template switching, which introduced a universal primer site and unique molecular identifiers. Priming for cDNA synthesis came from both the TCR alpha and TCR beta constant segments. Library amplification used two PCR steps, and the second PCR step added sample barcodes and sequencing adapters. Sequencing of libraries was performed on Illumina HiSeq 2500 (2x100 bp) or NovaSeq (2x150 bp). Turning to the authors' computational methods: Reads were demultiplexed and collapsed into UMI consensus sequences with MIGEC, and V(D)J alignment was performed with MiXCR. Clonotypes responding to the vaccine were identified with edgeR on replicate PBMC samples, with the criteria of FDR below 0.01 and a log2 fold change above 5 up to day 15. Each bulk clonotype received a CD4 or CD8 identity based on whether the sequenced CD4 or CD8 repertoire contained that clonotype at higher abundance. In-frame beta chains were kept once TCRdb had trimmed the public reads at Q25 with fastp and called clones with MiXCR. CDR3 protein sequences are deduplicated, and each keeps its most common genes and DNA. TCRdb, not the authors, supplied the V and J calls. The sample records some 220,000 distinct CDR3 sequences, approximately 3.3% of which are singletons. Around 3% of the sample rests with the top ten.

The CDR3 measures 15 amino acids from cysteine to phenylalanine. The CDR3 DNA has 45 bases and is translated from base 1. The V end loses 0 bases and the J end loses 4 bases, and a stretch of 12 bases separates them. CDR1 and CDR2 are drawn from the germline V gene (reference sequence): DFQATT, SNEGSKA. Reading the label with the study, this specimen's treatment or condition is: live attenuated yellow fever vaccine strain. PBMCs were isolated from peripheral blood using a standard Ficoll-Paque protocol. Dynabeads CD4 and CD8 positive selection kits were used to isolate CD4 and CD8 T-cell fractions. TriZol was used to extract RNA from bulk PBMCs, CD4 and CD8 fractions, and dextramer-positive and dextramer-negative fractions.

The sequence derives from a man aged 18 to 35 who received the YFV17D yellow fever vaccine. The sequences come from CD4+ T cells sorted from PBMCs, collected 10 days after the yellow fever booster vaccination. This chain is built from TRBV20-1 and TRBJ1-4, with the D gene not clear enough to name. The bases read TGCAGTGCTAGAGATCTCCGGGCCGGTAATGAAAAACTGTTTTTT. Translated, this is CSARDLRAGNEKLFF.